This T cell receptor (beta chain) was sequenced during a study of blood T cell repertoires in COVID-19. Overall study: Samples representing acute and convalescent COVID-19 were sourced from the United States, Italy and Spain.

As processed by the authors: From reference gene primer amplification, estimates of nucleated cell counts were derived. Assay: immunoSEQ multiplex PCR; the TCRdb copy retains only in-frame clones and omits some. The DNA was the basis for D and trimming; V, J and clone size are from that table. The sample has 200,000 to 250,000 clones; 70% to 90% are singletons. Between the trimmed V and J ends, which lost 4 bases and 5 bases, there was a span of 20 bases. The CDR3 is 16 residues long. The germline gives CDR1 MDHEN, CDR2 SYDVKM. This TCR derives from a woman between 50 and 59 years old who had recovered from COVID-19. The sequenced sample consisted of PBMCs or T cells enriched from blood (not recorded which). This rearrangement joins TRBV28 to TRBJ2-5; D is possibly TRBD1 (7 bases). The CDR3 sequence: CASSSPRTGRGETQYF. CDR3 nucleotides: TGTGCCAGCAGTTCTCCGCGGACAGGCCGGGGGGAGACCCAGTACTTC.